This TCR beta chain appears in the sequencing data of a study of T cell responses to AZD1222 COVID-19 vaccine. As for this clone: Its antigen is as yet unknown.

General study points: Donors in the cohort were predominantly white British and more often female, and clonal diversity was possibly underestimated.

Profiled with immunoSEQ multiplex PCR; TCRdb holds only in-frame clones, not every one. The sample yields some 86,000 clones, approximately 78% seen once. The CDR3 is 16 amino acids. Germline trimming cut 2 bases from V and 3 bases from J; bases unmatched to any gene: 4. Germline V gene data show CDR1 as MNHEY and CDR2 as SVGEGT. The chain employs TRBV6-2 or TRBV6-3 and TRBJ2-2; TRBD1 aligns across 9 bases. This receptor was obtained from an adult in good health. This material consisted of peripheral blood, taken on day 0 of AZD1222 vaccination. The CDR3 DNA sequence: TGTGCCAGCAGTTACGGTCGGGACAGGGACACCGGGGAGCTGTTTTTT. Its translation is CASSYGRDRDTGELFF.